These 4 T cell receptor beta chains were sequenced from one sample in a study of blood T cell repertoires in COVID-19. Clones were sequenced by immunoSEQ multiplex PCR, and TCRdb holds only the in-frame ones, with some missing. The repertoire holds some 230,000 clones, with roughly nine tenths as singletons. The sample consisted of PBMCs or T cells enriched from blood (not recorded which). These TCRs come from a woman between 18 and 29 years old in a cohort exposed to, infected with or recovered from COVID-19 (not recorded which).

Here the CDR3 DNA reads TGTGCCAGCAGCGACCGGGACAGGAGTACCGGGGAGCTGTTTTTT. Amino acid sequence: CASSDRDRSTGELFF. The genes are TRBV9 and TRBJ2-2, with TRBD1 matching over 8 bases. The germline gives CDR1 SGDLS, CDR2 YYNGEE. V lost 3 bases, J lost 5 bases, and 6 bases stayed unmatched. The CDR3 has 15 residues.

V and J are TRBV4-1 and TRBJ1-5, with D possibly TRBD1 on 6 matching bases. V was pared by 0 bases and J by 3 bases, with 15 bases between. CDR3 length equals 17 residues. CDR1 and CDR2 from the germline V gene are MGHRA and YSYEKL. The DNA of the CDR3 is TGCGCCAGCAGCCAAGATAAAAAGGGACACGACAATCAGCCCCAGCATTTT. This gives the protein CASSQDKKGHDNQPQHF.

V gene TRBV11-3 combines with J gene TRBJ1-1; tentatively, D is TRBD1 (5 bases). Between the trimmed V and J ends, which lost 3 bases and 0 bases, there was a span of 14 bases. CDR3 length: 16 residues. The germline CDR1 and CDR2 sequences are SGHNT and YENEEA. This chain's CDR3 is CASSFSTGPMNTEAFF. The CDR3, as DNA: TGTGCCAGCAGCTTCTCTACAGGTCCGATGAACACTGAAGCTTTCTTT.

The chain uses TRBV11-3 and TRBJ2-7, with D perhaps TRBD2 (5 bases). Deletions cut 5 bases from V and 4 bases from J, with 12 bases between. Germline V lookup: CDR1 SGHNT, CDR2 YENEEA. This CDR3 is 13 amino acids long. The CDR3 is CASSPRRVYEQYF. For the CDR3, the DNA is TGTGCCAGCAGCCCCCGGCGGGTATACGAGCAGTACTTC.